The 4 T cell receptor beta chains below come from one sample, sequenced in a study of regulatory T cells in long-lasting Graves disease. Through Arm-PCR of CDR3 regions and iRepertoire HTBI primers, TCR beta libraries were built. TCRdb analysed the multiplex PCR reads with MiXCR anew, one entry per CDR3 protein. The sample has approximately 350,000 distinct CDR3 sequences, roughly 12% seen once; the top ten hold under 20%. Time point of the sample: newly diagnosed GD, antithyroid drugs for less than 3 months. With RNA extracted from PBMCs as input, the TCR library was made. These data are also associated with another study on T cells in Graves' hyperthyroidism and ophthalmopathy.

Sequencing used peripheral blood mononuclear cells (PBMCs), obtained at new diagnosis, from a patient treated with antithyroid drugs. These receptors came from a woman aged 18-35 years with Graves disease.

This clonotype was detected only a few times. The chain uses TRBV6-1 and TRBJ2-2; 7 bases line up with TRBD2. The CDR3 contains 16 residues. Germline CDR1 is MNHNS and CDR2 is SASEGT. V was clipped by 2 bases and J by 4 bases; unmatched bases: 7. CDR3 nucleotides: TGTGCCAGCAGTGAATTACTGCAGCGGGGCACCGGGGAGCTGTTTTTT. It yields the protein CASSELLQRGTGELFF.

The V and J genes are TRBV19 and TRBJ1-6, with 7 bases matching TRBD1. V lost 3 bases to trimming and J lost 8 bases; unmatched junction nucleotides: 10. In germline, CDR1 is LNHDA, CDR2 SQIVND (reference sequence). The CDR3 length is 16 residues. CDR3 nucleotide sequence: TGTGCCAGTAGTATGCCCTCGAGGGGGCTGGATTCACCCCTCCACTTT. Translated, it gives CASSMPSRGLDSPLHF.

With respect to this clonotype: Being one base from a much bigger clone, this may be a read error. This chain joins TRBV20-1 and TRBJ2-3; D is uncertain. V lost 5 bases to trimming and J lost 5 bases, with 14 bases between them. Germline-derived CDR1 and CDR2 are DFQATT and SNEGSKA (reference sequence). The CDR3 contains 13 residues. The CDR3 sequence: CSALDLPQDTQYF. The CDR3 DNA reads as TGCAGTGCTCTTGACCTACCCCAAGATACGCAGTATTTT.

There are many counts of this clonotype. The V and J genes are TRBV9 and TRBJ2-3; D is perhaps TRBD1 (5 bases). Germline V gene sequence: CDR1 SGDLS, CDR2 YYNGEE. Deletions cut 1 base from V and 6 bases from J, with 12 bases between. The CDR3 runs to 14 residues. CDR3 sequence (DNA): TGTGCCAGCAGCGTAATACAGGCTCAGGATACGCAGTATTTT. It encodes CASSVIQAQDTQYF.